A selection of T cell receptor beta chains follows, all from one sample in a study of blood T cell repertoires in COVID-19. The data were produced by immunoSEQ multiplex PCR, yet TCRdb's version contains in-frame clones alone and is incomplete. This sample has about 180,000 clones; around 88% occur once, and the top ten carry 3.5% to 5%. Sequenced: peripheral blood. The source of these receptors is a woman younger than 45 with acute or convalescent COVID-19. Both conserved end residues are trimmed from each CDR3. Each record gives: J gene, V gene, CDR3 protein.

j_call: TRBJ1-5; v_call: TRBV5-5; cdr3_aa: ASSGGQLLEPQH
j_call: TRBJ1-5; v_call: TRBV20-1; cdr3_aa: SASQGRRPQH
j_call: TRBJ2-1; v_call: TRBV9; cdr3_aa: ASSVELDWNEQF
j_call: TRBJ1-6; v_call: TRBV28; cdr3_aa: AITPGGSSYNSPLH
j_call: TRBJ1-5; v_call: TRBV15; cdr3_aa: ATSSSRDSPAYQPQH
j_call: TRBJ2-1; v_call: TRBV18; cdr3_aa: ASSPPGGGGEQF
j_call: TRBJ2-4; v_call: TRBV24-1; cdr3_aa: ATSDSRMAKNIQY
j_call: TRBJ1-2; v_call: TRBV5-1; cdr3_aa: ASSQNNYGYT
j_call: TRBJ2-3; v_call: TRBV27; cdr3_aa: ASSKKRSGVTDTQY
j_call: TRBJ1-2; v_call: TRBV25-1; cdr3_aa: ASSRPGGLGYT
j_call: TRBJ1-1; v_call: TRBV30; cdr3_aa: AWSVTGFSTEAF
j_call: TRBJ1-6; v_call: TRBV27; cdr3_aa: ASSDIYNSPLH
j_call: TRBJ2-2; v_call: TRBV5-1; cdr3_aa: ASSFKGESHGELF
j_call: TRBJ2-3; v_call: TRBV28; cdr3_aa: ASSVGSVSDTQY
j_call: TRBJ2-1; v_call: TRBV27; cdr3_aa: ASSLATYNEQF
j_call: TRBJ2-7; v_call: TRBV7-9; cdr3_aa: ASSLAGSYEQY
j_call: TRBJ1-3; v_call: TRBV5-6; cdr3_aa: ASGASGNTIY
j_call: TRBJ2-2; v_call: TRBV7-9; cdr3_aa: ASGSVQSTGELF
j_call: TRBJ2-2; v_call: TRBV2; cdr3_aa: ATSRTSGTTGELF
j_call: TRBJ2-1; v_call: TRBV7-8; cdr3_aa: ASSLLDRGSYNEQF
j_call: TRBJ2-3; v_call: TRBV19; cdr3_aa: ASRGQGGPDTQY
j_call: TRBJ2-7; v_call: TRBV7-2; cdr3_aa: ASSLVPPGGTGDYEQY
j_call: TRBJ1-2; v_call: TRBV18; cdr3_aa: ASSPDGDIPYGYT
j_call: TRBJ1-6; v_call: TRBV19; cdr3_aa: ATYGGSPLH
j_call: TRBJ1-1; v_call: TRBV7-8; cdr3_aa: ASSLVQAPNTEAF
j_call: TRBJ1-4; v_call: TRBV2; cdr3_aa: ASRYSLRLF
j_call: TRBJ2-3; v_call: TRBV19; cdr3_aa: ASRTRGRADTQY
j_call: TRBJ2-7; v_call: TRBV6-5; cdr3_aa: ASSYTRGGGYEQY
j_call: TRBJ2-7; v_call: TRBV3-1/TRBV3-2; cdr3_aa: ASSQQDSYEQY
j_call: TRBJ2-7; v_call: TRBV12-3/TRBV12-4; cdr3_aa: ASSSAGGLGQY
j_call: TRBJ2-7; v_call: TRBV27; cdr3_aa: ASSSRGQGFEQY
j_call: TRBJ2-5; v_call: TRBV18; cdr3_aa: ASSSPGLETQY
j_call: TRBJ2-7; v_call: TRBV9; cdr3_aa: ASSVGEGSSYEQY
j_call: TRBJ2-3; v_call: TRBV19; cdr3_aa: ASSLQRGDTQY
j_call: TRBJ2-3; v_call: TRBV9; cdr3_aa: ASSAQGGTQY
j_call: TRBJ1-6; v_call: TRBV28; cdr3_aa: ASSPPASPLH
j_call: TRBJ2-7; v_call: TRBV15; cdr3_aa: ATSRELARPRGVSYEQY
j_call: TRBJ2-2; v_call: TRBV5-6; cdr3_aa: ASSDDLAGYTGELF
j_call: TRBJ2-1; v_call: TRBV28; cdr3_aa: ASSPTGREDYNEQF
j_call: TRBJ2-2; v_call: TRBV24-1; cdr3_aa: ATSSGSSTGELF